A selection of T cell receptor beta chains follows, all from one sample in a study of blood T cells in healthy people across ages. TCRdb re-called the 5' RACE reads with MiXCR, one entry per CDR3 protein. The repertoire holds around 800,000 distinct CDR3 sequences, with about 47% as singletons. Sequencing was done on a sample of blood. These receptors originate from a man older than 75 in good health. CDR3s include the opening cysteine and the closing phenylalanine or tryptophan. Each record gives: J gene, V gene, D gene, clone size, CDR3 DNA, CDR3 protein. D genes are given only for firm matches. A clone size is listed for some rows: how often the clone was seen (once, few, many), or a class if it is expanded.

j_call: TRBJ2-7
v_call: TRBV12-3/TRBV12-4
d_call: -
clone_size: many
cdr3_nt: TGTGCCAGCAGCCTCAACTACGAGCAGTACTTC
cdr3_aa: CASSLNYEQYF

j_call: TRBJ2-4
v_call: TRBV2
d_call: TRBD1
clone_size: once
cdr3_nt: TGTGCCAGCAGTCAGGACAGGCTCCAAGGGGACATTCAGTACTTC
cdr3_aa: CASSQDRLQGDIQYF

j_call: TRBJ2-7
v_call: TRBV7-9
d_call: -
clone_size: -
cdr3_nt: TGTGCCAGCAGCACGGGGGCCGCACACGAGCAGTACTTC
cdr3_aa: CASSTGAAHEQYF

j_call: TRBJ2-7
v_call: TRBV20-1
d_call: -
clone_size: -
cdr3_nt: TGCAGTGCTAGTACCAGCGAGAACTACGAGCAGTACTTC
cdr3_aa: CSASTSENYEQYF

j_call: TRBJ2-7
v_call: TRBV27
d_call: TRBD2
clone_size: -
cdr3_nt: TGTGCCAGCACTAGCGGGGTCTACAATGAGCAGTACTTC
cdr3_aa: CASTSGVYNEQYF

j_call: TRBJ2-1
v_call: TRBV29-1
d_call: TRBD2
clone_size: -
cdr3_nt: TGCAGCGTTGAAAGCGGGAGCTCCTACAATGAGCAGTTCTTC
cdr3_aa: CSVESGSSYNEQFF

j_call: TRBJ2-5
v_call: TRBV7-2
d_call: TRBD2
clone_size: -
cdr3_nt: TGTGCCAGCAGCTTGACTAGCGGGAGGGCCTCAGAGACCCAGTACTTC
cdr3_aa: CASSLTSGRASETQYF

j_call: TRBJ2-6
v_call: TRBV30
d_call: -
clone_size: -
cdr3_nt: TGTGCCTGGAGCTGTGGAGGGGCCAACGTCCTGACTTTC
cdr3_aa: CAWSCGGANVLTF

j_call: TRBJ2-5
v_call: TRBV2
d_call: TRBD2
clone_size: few
cdr3_nt: TGTGCCAGCAGAAGCAAAAGGGGAGCGGGGGGAGAGACCCAGTACTTC
cdr3_aa: CASRSKRGAGGETQYF

j_call: TRBJ2-1
v_call: TRBV11-2
d_call: -
clone_size: -
cdr3_nt: TGTGCCGGCAGCTTAGTGGGGCTAGCTACTTACAATGAGCAGTTCTTC
cdr3_aa: CAGSLVGLATYNEQFF

j_call: TRBJ1-1
v_call: TRBV30
d_call: -
clone_size: -
cdr3_nt: TGTGCCTGGATGCCTGGAGGGTCCACTGAAGCTTTCTTT
cdr3_aa: CAWMPGGSTEAFF

j_call: TRBJ2-7
v_call: TRBV28
d_call: TRBD1
clone_size: few
cdr3_nt: TGTGCCAGCAGTTTGGGACAGGACAGGTTTTACTCCTACGAGCAGTACTTC
cdr3_aa: CASSLGQDRFYSYEQYF

j_call: TRBJ2-1
v_call: TRBV14
d_call: -
clone_size: few
cdr3_nt: TGTGCCAGCAGCCCCCTTGGAGCGGACTCCTACAATGAGCAGTTCTTC
cdr3_aa: CASSPLGADSYNEQFF

j_call: TRBJ2-1
v_call: TRBV29-1
d_call: TRBD2
clone_size: -
cdr3_nt: TGCAGCGCCCGGGAGGGGGGGACATACAATGAGCAGTTCTTC
cdr3_aa: CSAREGGTYNEQFF

j_call: TRBJ2-1
v_call: TRBV20-1
d_call: -
clone_size: few
cdr3_nt: TGCGGTGCAACGGGACGCCAAGGGATGGATGAGCAGTTCTTC
cdr3_aa: CGATGRQGMDEQFF

j_call: TRBJ2-3
v_call: TRBV7-3
d_call: -
clone_size: few
cdr3_nt: TGTGCCAGCAGCTTAGGCGTGGGTGTCCCCCCAGATACGCAGTATTTT
cdr3_aa: CASSLGVGVPPDTQYF

j_call: TRBJ2-5
v_call: TRBV12-3/TRBV12-4
d_call: -
clone_size: -
cdr3_nt: TGTGCCAGCAGTCCCTACGCGGAGGGCGCAGAGACCCAGTACTTC
cdr3_aa: CASSPYAEGAETQYF

j_call: TRBJ1-5
v_call: TRBV4-1
d_call: -
clone_size: -
cdr3_nt: TGCGCCAGCAGCCAAGTCGGGGTATCTCAGCCCCAGCATTTT
cdr3_aa: CASSQVGVSQPQHF

j_call: TRBJ2-3
v_call: TRBV20-1
d_call: -
clone_size: -
cdr3_nt: TGCAGTGCTAGGGCCCCGGACCGGCTAGCGACTAGCACAGATACGCAGTATTTT
cdr3_aa: CSARAPDRLATSTDTQYF

j_call: TRBJ2-7
v_call: TRBV6-1
d_call: -
clone_size: few
cdr3_nt: TGTGCCAGCCTACAACCTTGGGCAGGGGAAGGCGAGCAGTACTTC
cdr3_aa: CASLQPWAGEGEQYF

j_call: TRBJ2-7
v_call: TRBV6-5
d_call: -
clone_size: few
cdr3_nt: TGTGCCAGCAGCCCCGGTGGGGGAGGTAGCTACGAGCAGTACTTC
cdr3_aa: CASSPGGGGSYEQYF

j_call: TRBJ2-7
v_call: TRBV21-1
d_call: -
clone_size: -
cdr3_nt: TGTGCCAGCAGCATAGTGAGTACCTGGCCCGCCGAGCAGTACTTC
cdr3_aa: CASSIVSTWPAEQYF

j_call: TRBJ1-1
v_call: TRBV7-3
d_call: -
clone_size: -
cdr3_nt: TGTGCCAGCAGACGGACAGCGGGGTCCACTGAAGCTTTCTTT
cdr3_aa: CASRRTAGSTEAFF

j_call: TRBJ2-5
v_call: TRBV2
d_call: TRBD2
clone_size: -
cdr3_nt: TGTGCCAGCAGTGGGGGTAGCGGGGGGTTCCAAGAGACCCAGTACTTC
cdr3_aa: CASSGGSGGFQETQYF

j_call: TRBJ2-5
v_call: TRBV6-5
d_call: -
clone_size: -
cdr3_nt: TGTGCCAGCATCCAACGGGGGGCGGGAGCTTTGGAGACCCAGTACTTC
cdr3_aa: CASIQRGAGALETQYF

j_call: TRBJ2-7
v_call: TRBV7-8
d_call: TRBD1
clone_size: -
cdr3_nt: TGTGCCAGCAGCTCTCCGGGACAGCTCTACGAGCAGTACTTC
cdr3_aa: CASSSPGQLYEQYF

j_call: TRBJ2-5
v_call: TRBV5-1
d_call: -
clone_size: -
cdr3_nt: TGCGCCAGCAGCTTGGGGAATTTGCAAGAGACCCAGTACTTC
cdr3_aa: CASSLGNLQETQYF

j_call: TRBJ2-3
v_call: TRBV12-3/TRBV12-4
d_call: TRBD2
clone_size: -
cdr3_nt: TGTGCCAGCAGAACCCGACTAAGCGGGATTAGCACAGATATGCAGTATTTT
cdr3_aa: CASRTRLSGISTDMQYF

j_call: TRBJ2-7
v_call: TRBV5-1
d_call: TRBD1
clone_size: -
cdr3_nt: TGCGCCAGCAGCCCCCAAGGACAGGGGATCAACGAGCAGTACTTC
cdr3_aa: CASSPQGQGINEQYF

j_call: TRBJ2-3
v_call: TRBV29-1
d_call: -
clone_size: -
cdr3_nt: TGCAGCGTTGAATTTTCCCCGACGGGCACAGATACGCAGTATTTT
cdr3_aa: CSVEFSPTGTDTQYF

j_call: TRBJ2-7
v_call: TRBV4-3
d_call: -
clone_size: -
cdr3_nt: TGCGCCAGCAGCCTAGGAACTGTTTACAATGAGCAGTACTTC
cdr3_aa: CASSLGTVYNEQYF

j_call: TRBJ2-7
v_call: TRBV7-9
d_call: TRBD1
clone_size: -
cdr3_nt: TGTGCCAGCAGCACCACTCGCGGACAGGAGAGATACGAGCAGTACTTC
cdr3_aa: CASSTTRGQERYEQYF

j_call: TRBJ2-7
v_call: TRBV7-8
d_call: -
clone_size: -
cdr3_nt: TGTGCCAGCAGCTGGGGGACTTACTACGAGCAGTACTTC
cdr3_aa: CASSWGTYYEQYF

j_call: TRBJ2-7
v_call: TRBV7-3
d_call: -
clone_size: -
cdr3_nt: TGTACCAGCAGCTTAACCGTGGCCACCTACAATGAGCAGTACTTC
cdr3_aa: CTSSLTVATYNEQYF

j_call: TRBJ2-7
v_call: TRBV6-5
d_call: -
clone_size: few
cdr3_nt: TGTGCCAGCAGTTATAACACCTACGAGCAGTACTTC
cdr3_aa: CASSYNTYEQYF

j_call: TRBJ2-1
v_call: TRBV6-2/TRBV6-3
d_call: -
clone_size: -
cdr3_nt: TGTGCCAGCAGTTACCAAGGAGGAGTGGGGTTCTTC
cdr3_aa: CASSYQGGVGFF

j_call: TRBJ2-5
v_call: TRBV6-2/TRBV6-3
d_call: -
clone_size: many
cdr3_nt: TGTGCCAGCAGACCCATGACAGGAGGGTCCCAAGAGACCCAGTACTTC
cdr3_aa: CASRPMTGGSQETQYF

j_call: TRBJ2-7
v_call: TRBV7-2
d_call: TRBD2
clone_size: -
cdr3_nt: TGTGCCAGCAGCTTAGTGGTGGCTAGCGGGTACGAGCAGTACTTC
cdr3_aa: CASSLVVASGYEQYF

j_call: TRBJ2-5
v_call: TRBV5-1
d_call: TRBD1
clone_size: many
cdr3_nt: TGCGCCAGCAGCCCCGACAGGGGCCAAGAGACCCAGTACTTC
cdr3_aa: CASSPDRGQETQYF

j_call: TRBJ1-6
v_call: TRBV7-9
d_call: TRBD1
clone_size: many
cdr3_nt: TGTGCCAGCAGCTTATCTACAGGGGTAGGGTCACCCCTCCACTTT
cdr3_aa: CASSLSTGVGSPLHF

j_call: TRBJ2-6
v_call: TRBV3-1
d_call: -
clone_size: once
cdr3_nt: TGTGCCAGCAGCCAAGCGACGTTCCCGGGGCTTGCCAGCTCTGGGGCCAACGTCCTGACTTTC
cdr3_aa: CASSQATFPGLASSGANVLTF

j_call: TRBJ1-1
v_call: TRBV20-1
d_call: -
clone_size: -
cdr3_nt: TGCAGTGCTAGGCTCGGGATCGGCACTGAAGCTTTCTTT
cdr3_aa: CSARLGIGTEAFF

j_call: TRBJ2-7
v_call: TRBV10-3
d_call: -
clone_size: few
cdr3_nt: TGTGCCATCAGTGATGGGACACGGGGCTACGAGCAGTACTTC
cdr3_aa: CAISDGTRGYEQYF

j_call: TRBJ2-1
v_call: TRBV20-1
d_call: TRBD2
clone_size: few
cdr3_nt: TGCAGTGCTAGAGATTTATTTCGGGTACTAGCGGGAGCAGATGGTGAGCAGTTCTTC
cdr3_aa: CSARDLFRVLAGADGEQFF

j_call: TRBJ2-1
v_call: TRBV11-3
d_call: TRBD1
clone_size: many
cdr3_nt: TGTGCCAGCAGCCCGACCCGGGACAGACCCTACAATGAGCAGTTCTTC
cdr3_aa: CASSPTRDRPYNEQFF

j_call: TRBJ2-2
v_call: TRBV7-3
d_call: -
clone_size: many
cdr3_nt: TGTGCCAGCAGCTTAATATCCGTCACCGGGGAGCTGTTTTTT
cdr3_aa: CASSLISVTGELFF

j_call: TRBJ2-4
v_call: TRBV7-9
d_call: TRBD1
clone_size: -
cdr3_nt: TGTGCCAGCAGCTCGAAGACAGGGGCAAACATTCAGTACTTC
cdr3_aa: CASSSKTGANIQYF

j_call: TRBJ2-7
v_call: TRBV5-1
d_call: TRBD2
clone_size: few
cdr3_nt: TGCGCCAGCAGGTCTGGTAGCGGGAGAAATAATGAGCAGTACTTC
cdr3_aa: CASRSGSGRNNEQYF

j_call: TRBJ2-1
v_call: TRBV7-2
d_call: TRBD2
clone_size: -
cdr3_nt: TGTGCCAGCAGCTTATGGACTAGCGGGGGGAATGAGCAGTTCTTC
cdr3_aa: CASSLWTSGGNEQFF

j_call: TRBJ2-7
v_call: TRBV7-9
d_call: -
clone_size: few
cdr3_nt: TGTGCCAGCAGCTTTCTAACACAGCGCGAGCAGTACTTC
cdr3_aa: CASSFLTQREQYF

j_call: TRBJ2-1
v_call: TRBV29-1
d_call: TRBD2
clone_size: -
cdr3_nt: TGCAGCGTTGATGCGGGCGGGGGGACCTACGAGCAGTTCTTC
cdr3_aa: CSVDAGGGTYEQFF

j_call: TRBJ2-7
v_call: TRBV7-2
d_call: -
clone_size: few
cdr3_nt: TGTGCCAGCAGCTTAAGGCCATGGGGGGCCAATGAGCAGTACTTC
cdr3_aa: CASSLRPWGANEQYF

j_call: TRBJ2-4
v_call: TRBV20-1
d_call: -
clone_size: -
cdr3_nt: TGCAGTGCGCCGGACAGCATAGCCAAAAACATTCAGTACTTC
cdr3_aa: CSAPDSIAKNIQYF